This TCR beta chain originates from a study of blood T cells in healthy people across ages. This clonotype was picked up a small number of times. The second PCR ran roughly 7 to 12 cycles with a sample-barcoded 5' primer and J-beta primers. One entry per CDR3 protein, called by TCRdb with MiXCR from the 5' RACE reads. Of some 560,000 distinct CDR3 sequences in the sample, over 25% were seen once. This CDR3 is built from 16 residues. The V gene's germline CDR1 is SEHNR and CDR2 FQNEAQ (reference sequence). With V trimmed by 5 bases and J by 4 bases, 8 bases remained unmatched. The same specimen was also included in a second study, on T cells of mothers and their children. That report notes: About six children, together with their three healthy Caucasian mothers, made up the donors.

Sequenced input: blood. The source of this sequence is a boy aged 2 to 10 in good health. V is TRBV7-9 and J is TRBJ2-5; 12 bases are shared with TRBD1. The CDR3 DNA reads as TGTGCCAGCAGCCTGGGACAGGGGGCGTATGGAGAGACCCAGTACTTC. Protein sequence: CASSLGQGAYGETQYF. Variable domain in full (rest from reference TRBV7-9 and TRBJ2-5): DTGVSQNPRHKITKRGQNVTFRCDPISEHNRLYWYRQTLGQGPEFLTYFQNEAQLEKSRLLSDRFSAERPKGSFSTLEIQRTEQGDSAMYLCASSLGQGAYGETQYFGPGTRLLVL.